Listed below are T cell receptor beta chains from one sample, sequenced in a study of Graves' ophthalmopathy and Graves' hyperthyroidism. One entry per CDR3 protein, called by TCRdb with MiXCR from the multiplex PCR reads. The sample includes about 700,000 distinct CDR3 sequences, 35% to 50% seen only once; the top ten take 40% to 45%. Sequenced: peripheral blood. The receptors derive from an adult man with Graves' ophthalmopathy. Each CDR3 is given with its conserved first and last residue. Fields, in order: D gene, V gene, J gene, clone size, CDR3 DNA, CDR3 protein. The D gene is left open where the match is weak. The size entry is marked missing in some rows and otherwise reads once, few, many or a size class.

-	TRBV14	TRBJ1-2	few	TGTGCCAGCTCAGTGGACTCGGCAGGCGGTGGCTACACCTTC	CASSVDSAGGGYTF
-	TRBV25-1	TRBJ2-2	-	-	CACSARGIAGASNTGELFF
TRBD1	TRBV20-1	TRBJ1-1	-	TGCAGTGCGGGGACAGGGGGCCGGGACACTGAAGCTTTCTTT	CSAGTGGRDTEAFF
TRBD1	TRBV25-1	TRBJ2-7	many	TGTGCCAGCACAGGGACAGGGTCCTACGAGCAGTACTTC	CASTGTGSYEQYF
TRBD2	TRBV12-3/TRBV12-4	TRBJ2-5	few	TGTGCCAGCAGTACCCGGGGGGAGGGAGAGACCCAGTACTTC	CASSTRGEGETQYF
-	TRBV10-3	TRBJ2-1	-	TGTGCCATCACCCCGGGGGGCGGGGGATACAATGAGCAGTTCTTC	CAITPGGGGYNEQFF
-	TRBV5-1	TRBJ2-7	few	TGCGCCAGCAGCTTGGTAGAAGGATCCTACGAGCAGTACTTC	CASSLVEGSYEQYF
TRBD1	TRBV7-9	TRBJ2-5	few	TGTGCCAGCAGCCTGACAGGGGCTCCCGCGACCCAGTACTTC	CASSLTGAPATQYF
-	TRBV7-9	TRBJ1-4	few	TGTGCCAGCAGCTTAAGAGGATACCCAAAACTGTTTTTT	CASSLRGYPKLFF
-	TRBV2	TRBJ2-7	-	TGTGCCAGCAGTGAACCGGGACGGATCTACGAGCAGTACTTC	CASSEPGRIYEQYF
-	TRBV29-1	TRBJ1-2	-	TGCAGCGTTGAACTCGGGTCTGACTATGGCTACACCTTC	CSVELGSDYGYTF
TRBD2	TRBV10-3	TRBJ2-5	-	TGTGCCATCTCGGTAGCGGGAGGGCCTGGCGAGACCCAGTACTTC	CAISVAGGPGETQYF
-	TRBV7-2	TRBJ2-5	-	TGTGCCAGCAGCTTAGTAGGAGTGGGACACCAAGAGACCCAGTACTTC	CASSLVGVGHQETQYF
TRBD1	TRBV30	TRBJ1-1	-	TGTGCCTGGAGTGTTCCTCCCGGACAGGTATACACTGAAGCTTTCTTT	CAWSVPPGQVYTEAFF
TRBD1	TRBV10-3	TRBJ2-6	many	TGTGCCATCAATGAGGGGGCGCGGGGGGCCAACGTCCTGACTTTC	CAINEGARGANVLTF
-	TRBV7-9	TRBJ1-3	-	TGTGCCAGCAGCTTAGCGAACGCAGGGTTTAAAAACACCATATATTTT	CASSLANAGFKNTIYF
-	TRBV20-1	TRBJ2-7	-	TGCAGTGCTAGAGATACAGGAACAAGGCCCTACGAGCAGTACTTC	CSARDTGTRPYEQYF
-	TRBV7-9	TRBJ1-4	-	TGTGCCAGCAGCTTGGGGGTAAAGAAGAATGAAAAACTGTTTTTT	CASSLGVKKNEKLFF
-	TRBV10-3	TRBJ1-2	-	TGTGCCATCAGAGACGACAGTAACTATGGCTACACCTTC	CAIRDDSNYGYTF
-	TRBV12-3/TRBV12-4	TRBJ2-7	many	TGTGCCAGCAGACTTGAGGGGATCGAGCAGTACTTC	CASRLEGIEQYF
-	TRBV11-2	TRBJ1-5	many	TGTGCCAGCAGCCCAGGTGGAGTGATCGGCAATCAGCCCCAGCATTTT	CASSPGGVIGNQPQHF
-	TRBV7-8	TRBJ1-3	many	TGTGCCAGCAGCTTTTATGGACGGGCTGTCTCTGGAAACACCATATATTTT	CASSFYGRAVSGNTIYF
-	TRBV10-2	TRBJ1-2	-	TGCGCCAGCAGTGACAGGGGTTATCGTGGCTACACCTTC	CASSDRGYRGYTF
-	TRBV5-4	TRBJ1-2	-	TGTGCCAGCAGCTTGCACAGCAGCTACACCTTC	CASSLHSSYTF
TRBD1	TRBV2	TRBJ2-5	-	TGTGCCAGCGGACAGGGACAGATCACCGGGGAGACCCAGTACTTC	CASGQGQITGETQYF
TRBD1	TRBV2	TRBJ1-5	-	TGTGCCAGCGGAGGGGACAGTACACACCAGCCCCAGCATTTT	CASGGDSTHQPQHF
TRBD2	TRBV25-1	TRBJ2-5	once	TGTGCCAGCAGTGAACTCGGGGCTAGCGGGAGGATGGAGACCCAGTACTTC	CASSELGASGRMETQYF
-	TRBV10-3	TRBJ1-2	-	TGTGCCAGCAGTGGACGGGACACCTATGGCTACACCTTC	CASSGRDTYGYTF
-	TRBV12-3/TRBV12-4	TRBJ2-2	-	TGTGCCAGCAGAAGGGGGACAGCGGGTGCCGGGGAGCTGTTTTTT	CASRRGTAGAGELFF
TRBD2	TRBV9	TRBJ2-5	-	TGTGCCACCGCGACCTATAGCGGGGGGGGGGATGAGACCCAGTACTTC	CATATYSGGGDETQYF
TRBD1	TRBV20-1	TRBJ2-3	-	TGCAGTGCGAGTCGACAGGGGTGGGCAGATACGCAGTATTTT	CSASRQGWADTQYF
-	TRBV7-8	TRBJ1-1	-	TGTGCCAGCAGCTTAGCGCTTTCGGACACTGAAGCTTTCTTT	CASSLALSDTEAFF
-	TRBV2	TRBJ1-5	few	TGTGCCAGCAGTGAAGTCAGCCGGAATCAGCCCCAGCATTTT	CASSEVSRNQPQHF
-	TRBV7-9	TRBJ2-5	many	TGTGCCAGCAGCTGGGGAACGGGGGCGCTGCAAGAGACCCAGTACTTC	CASSWGTGALQETQYF
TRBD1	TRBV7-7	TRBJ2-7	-	TGCGCCAGCAGCCCCGAGGGGACAGGGTTCTACGAGCAGTACTTC	CASSPEGTGFYEQYF
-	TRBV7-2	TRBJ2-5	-	TGTGCCAGCAGCTTATGGGGGTTCCAAGAGACCCAGTACTTC	CASSLWGFQETQYF
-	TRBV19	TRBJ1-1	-	TGTGCCAGTAGTATCATACTTGAAGCTTTCTTT	CASSIILEAFF
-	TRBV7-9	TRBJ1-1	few	TGTGCCAGCAGCCAAGCACGGGGAGGCACTGAAGCTTTCTTT	CASSQARGGTEAFF
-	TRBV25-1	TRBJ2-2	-	TGTGCCAGCAGAGGGACCGGAGGACCCGGGGAGCTGTTTTTT	CASRGTGGPGELFF
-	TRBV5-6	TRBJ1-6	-	TGTGCCAGCAGCTTGGACAGATGGAGTTCACCCCTCCACTTT	CASSLDRWSSPLHF
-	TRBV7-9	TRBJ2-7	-	TGTGCCAGCTCCCAGGCACAGGGCTACGAGCAGTACTTC	CASSQAQGYEQYF
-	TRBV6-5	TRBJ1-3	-	TGTGCCAGCAGTTACTCGAGTAGCGGGGCCTTAGGAAACACCATATATTTT	CASSYSSSGALGNTIYF
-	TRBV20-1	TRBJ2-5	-	TGCTCCTCCAGGAGGGGGCCCCCAGAGACCCAGTACTTC	CSSRRGPPETQYF
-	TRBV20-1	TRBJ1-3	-	TGCAGTGCCCTCTACCGGGACACGAACACTGGAAACACCATATATTTT	CSALYRDTNTGNTIYF
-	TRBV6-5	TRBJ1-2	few	TGTGCCAGCAGCTACAGGGACACTAACTATGGCTACACCTTC	CASSYRDTNYGYTF
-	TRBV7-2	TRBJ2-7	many	TGTGCCAGCAGCCTCACGGGCCCCTACGAGCAGTACTTC	CASSLTGPYEQYF
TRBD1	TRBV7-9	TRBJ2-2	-	TGTGCCAGCAGCCCCGACCAGGGGGCGAGCGGGGAGCTGTTTTTT	CASSPDQGASGELFF
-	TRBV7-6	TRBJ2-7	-	TGTGCCAGCAGCTTGGAAGTCGGAGGTGAGCGGTACTTC	CASSLEVGGERYF
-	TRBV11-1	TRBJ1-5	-	TGTGCCAGCAGCTGGGCTGGGGGGGCTGATAGCAATCAGCCCCAGCATTTT	CASSWAGGADSNQPQHF
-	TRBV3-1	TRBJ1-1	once	TGTGCCAGCAGCCCTTATCGCCAGGGCAACACTGAAGCTTTCTTT	CASSPYRQGNTEAFF
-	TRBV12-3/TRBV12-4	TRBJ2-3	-	TGTGCCAGCAGTTTATCTCGCAGGACAGATACGCAGTATTTT	CASSLSRRTDTQYF
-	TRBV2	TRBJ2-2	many	TGTGCCAGCAGATACACCGGGGAGCTGTTTTTT	CASRYTGELFF
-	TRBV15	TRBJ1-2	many	TGTGCCACCAGCAGAGATTATTCCAGTCCCTATGGCTACACCTTC	CATSRDYSSPYGYTF
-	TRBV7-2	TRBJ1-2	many	TGTGCCAGCGGTCCTGTGAATGGCTACACCTTC	CASGPVNGYTF
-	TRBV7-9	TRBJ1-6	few	TGTGCCAGCAGCCGACGGCAGGGGTTCTATAATTCACCCCTCCACTTT	CASSRRQGFYNSPLHF